This T cell receptor (beta chain) originates from a study of shared clonotypes between healthy human individuals. Sequencing used immunoSEQ multiplex PCR; TCRdb keeps in-frame clones, though not all of them. The sample carries roughly 2,500,000 clones, 93% recorded once. The split of CD4+ cells yielded CD45RA+ naive and CD45RA-negative memory subsets. This CDR3 region has 16 residues. Germline V CDR1 and CDR2: SGHVS, FNYEAQ. V shed 5 bases, J shed 3 bases, and the junction held 8 bases outside the gene matches. Sequencing was performed on naive CD4+ T cells from PBMCs. Regarding subset: CD45RA+ positively selected. The chain employs TRBV7-6 and TRBJ2-3, with 10 bases lining up with TRBD2. This sequence originates from a man aged 18 to 29 in good health. Some clones in this sample may be carry-over from other donors' samples. In nucleotides, the CDR3 is TGTGCCAGCAGCCCAATTCGACTAGCGGGTACAGATACGCAGTATTTT. Amino acid sequence: CASSPIRLAGTDTQYF.